Below, 9 T cell receptor beta chains from the same sample are listed, as sequenced in a study of blood T cell repertoires in COVID-19. The assay was immunoSEQ multiplex PCR, and TCRdb's table has in-frame clones only and misses some. The data hold 85,000 to 130,000 clones, with more than 75% observed a single time. Sequencing input: peripheral blood. These receptors were obtained from a man aged 50-59 years with acute or convalescent COVID-19.

The rearrangement uses TRBV15 and TRBJ2-1; maybe TRBD2 (5 bases). The CDR3 loop spans 14 amino acids. The V and J ends lost 0 bases and 4 bases respectively, with 7 bases between them. Germline V lookup: CDR1 LNHNV, CDR2 YYDKDF (reference sequence). In DNA form, the CDR3 reads TGTGCCACCAGCAGAGAAGGAGGTTACAATGAGCAGTTCTTC. It translates to CATSREGGYNEQFF.

The J gene is TRBJ2-2, the V gene TRBV24-1; a possible D gene is TRBD1 (6 bases). Trimming cost V 8 bases and J 5 bases, with 11 bases left between them. CDR1 is KGHDR, CDR2 SFDVKD, per germline. The CDR3 sequence is 13 residues long. The CDR3 region is CATTSGETGELFF. The DNA for the CDR3 is TGTGCCACCACATCAGGGGAGACCGGGGAGCTGTTTTTT.

The chain uses TRBV3-1 (or the pseudogene TRBV3-2) and TRBJ1-2, with D unresolved. The germline V and J ends were trimmed by 4 bases and 0 bases, with 3 bases remaining between them. The CDR3 loop spans 12 amino acids. The V gene's germline CDR1 is LGHDT and CDR2 YNNKEL (reference sequence). In DNA, the CDR3 is TGTGCCAGCAGCCCGTCTAACTATGGCTACACCTTC. Its translation: CASSPSNYGYTF.

This chain's CDR3 is CASSPHAAGSSGTGELFF. The CDR3 DNA reads as TGCGCCAGCAGCCCCCACGCAGCGGGGTCATCGGGAACCGGGGAGCTGTTTTTT. The J gene is TRBJ2-2, the V gene TRBV5-1; TRBD2 matches 7 bases. Germline V gene lookup returns CDR1 SGHRS and CDR2 YFSETQ. The CDR3 extends over 18 amino acids. J was trimmed by 5 bases and V by 4 bases; bases with no gene match: 17.

The V and J genes are TRBV30 and TRBJ2-3; 7 nucleotides line up with TRBD2. Germline CDR1 is GTSNPN and CDR2 is SVGIG (reference sequence). The CDR3 sequence is 15 residues long. V lost 2 bases and J lost 4; bases outside the gene matches: 9. CDR3 DNA: TGTGCCTGGAGTCCCGGGGAGGGTGACTCAGATACGCAGTATTTT. It yields the protein CAWSPGEGDSDTQYF.

The chain couples TRBV5-1 to TRBJ2-7, with TRBD2 matching 13 bases. CDR3 length equals 14 residues. From germline, CDR1 is SGHRS and CDR2 YFSETQ. The trim removed 3 bases at V and 6 bases at J, leaving 3 bases unmatched. CDR3 sequence (DNA): TGCGCCAGCAGCTGGACTAGCGGGAGTGCCGAGCAGTACTTC. As protein: CASSWTSGSAEQYF.

The chain employs TRBV2 and TRBJ2-5, with 11 bases identical to TRBD2. The CDR3 loop spans 14 amino acids. V lost 5 bases and J lost 5; bases outside the gene matches: 4. CDR1 is SNHLY and CDR2 is FYNNEI in the germline V gene. The CDR3 DNA follows: TGTGCCAGCAGTTATATAGCGGGAGGGGAGACCCAGTACTTC. As protein: CASSYIAGGETQYF.

The rearrangement links TRBV6-5 to TRBJ2-4; 8 bases are a match to TRBD2. The CDR3 sequence is 15 residues long. From germline, CDR1 is MNHEY and CDR2 SVGAGI. J gave up 3 bases and V 8 bases, and 9 bases lay outside the gene matches. CDR3 loop: CASYSGTVFKNIQYF. CDR3 in DNA: TGTGCCAGCTATAGCGGGACCGTTTTCAAAAACATTCAGTACTTC.

J is TRBJ2-1 and V is TRBV27; TRBD2 is a possible D gene (8 bases). V shed 7 bases and J shed 5 bases, with 27 bases lying between them. Germline V gives CDR1 MNHEY, CDR2 SMNVEV (reference sequence). CDR3 length equals 18 residues. Here the CDR3 DNA reads TGTGCCAGCACTCCCTGGCGTTTAGCGGGACAGTACAACAATGAGCAGTTCTTC. Translated: CASTPWRLAGQYNNEQFF.